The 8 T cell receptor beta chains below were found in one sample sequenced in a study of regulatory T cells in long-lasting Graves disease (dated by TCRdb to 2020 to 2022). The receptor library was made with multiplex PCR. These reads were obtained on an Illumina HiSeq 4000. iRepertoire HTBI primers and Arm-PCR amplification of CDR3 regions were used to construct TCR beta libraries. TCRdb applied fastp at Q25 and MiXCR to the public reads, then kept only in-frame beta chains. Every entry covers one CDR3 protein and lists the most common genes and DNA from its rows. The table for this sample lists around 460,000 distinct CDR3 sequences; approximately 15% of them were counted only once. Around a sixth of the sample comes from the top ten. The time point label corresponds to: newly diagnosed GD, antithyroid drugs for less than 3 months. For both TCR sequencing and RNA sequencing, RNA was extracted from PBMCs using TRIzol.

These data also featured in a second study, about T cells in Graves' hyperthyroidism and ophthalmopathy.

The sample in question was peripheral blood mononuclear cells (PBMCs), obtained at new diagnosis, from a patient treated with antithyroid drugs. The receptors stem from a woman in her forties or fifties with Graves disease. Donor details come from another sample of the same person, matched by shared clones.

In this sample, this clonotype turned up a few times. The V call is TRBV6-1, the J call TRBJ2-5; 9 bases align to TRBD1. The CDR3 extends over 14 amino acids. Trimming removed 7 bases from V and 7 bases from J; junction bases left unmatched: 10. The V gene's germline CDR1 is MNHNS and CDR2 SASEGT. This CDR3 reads CASIDPGQGRTQYF. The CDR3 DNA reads TGTGCCAGCATCGACCCGGGACAGGGTCGGACCCAGTACTTC.

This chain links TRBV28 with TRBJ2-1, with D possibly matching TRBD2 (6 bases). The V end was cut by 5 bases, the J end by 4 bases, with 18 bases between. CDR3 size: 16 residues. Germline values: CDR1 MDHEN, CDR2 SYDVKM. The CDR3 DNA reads TGTGCCAGCAGTCTGGCCTGGCGGAGGGAGTACAATGAGCAGTTCTTC. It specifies CASSLAWRREYNEQFF.

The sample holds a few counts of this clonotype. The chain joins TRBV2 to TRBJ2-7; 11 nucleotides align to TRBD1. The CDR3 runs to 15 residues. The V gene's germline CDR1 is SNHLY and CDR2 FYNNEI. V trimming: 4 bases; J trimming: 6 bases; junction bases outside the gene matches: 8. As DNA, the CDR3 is TGTGCCAGCAGTGTCCGGACAGGGGGCTGGTTCGAGCAGTACTTC. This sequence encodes CASSVRTGGWFEQYF.

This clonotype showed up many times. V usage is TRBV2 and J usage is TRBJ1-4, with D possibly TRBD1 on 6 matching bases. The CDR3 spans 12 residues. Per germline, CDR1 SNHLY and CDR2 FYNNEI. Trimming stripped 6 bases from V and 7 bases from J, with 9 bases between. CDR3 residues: CASRQGGEKLFF. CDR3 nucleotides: TGTGCCAGCAGACAGGGTGGTGAAAAACTGTTTTTT.

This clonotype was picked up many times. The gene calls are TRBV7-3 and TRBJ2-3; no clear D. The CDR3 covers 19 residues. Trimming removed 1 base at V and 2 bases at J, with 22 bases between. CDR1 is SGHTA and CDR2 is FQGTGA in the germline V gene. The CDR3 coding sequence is TGTGCCAGCAGCTTAATGGGCCCCCCACAGATTCGTCCCACAGATACGCAGTATTTT. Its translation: CASSLMGPPQIRPTDTQYF.

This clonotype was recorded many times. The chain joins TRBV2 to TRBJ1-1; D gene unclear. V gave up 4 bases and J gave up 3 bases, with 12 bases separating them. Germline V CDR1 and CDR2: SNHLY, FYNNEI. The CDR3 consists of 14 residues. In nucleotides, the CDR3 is TGTGCCAGCAGTGTTCGGTCCGGGGACACTGAAGCTTTCTTT. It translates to CASSVRSGDTEAFF.

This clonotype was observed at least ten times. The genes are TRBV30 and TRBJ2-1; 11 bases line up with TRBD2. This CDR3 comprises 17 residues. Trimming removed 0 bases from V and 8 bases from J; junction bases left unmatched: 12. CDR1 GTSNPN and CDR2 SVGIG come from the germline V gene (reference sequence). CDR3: CAWSVISGTSGRDEQFF. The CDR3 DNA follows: TGTGCCTGGAGTGTAATATCCGGGACTAGCGGACGCGATGAGCAGTTCTTC. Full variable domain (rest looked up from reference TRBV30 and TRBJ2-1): SQTIHQWPATLVQPVGSPLSLECTVEGTSNPNLYWYRQAAGRGLQLLFYSVGIGQISSEVPQNLSASRPQDRQFILSSKKLLLSDSGFYLCAWSVISGTSGRDEQFFGPGTRLTVL.

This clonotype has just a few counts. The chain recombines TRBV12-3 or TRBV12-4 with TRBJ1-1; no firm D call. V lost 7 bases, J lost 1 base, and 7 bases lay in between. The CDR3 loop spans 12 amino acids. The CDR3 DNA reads TGTGCCAGCACAAACACGAACACTGAAGCTTTCTTT. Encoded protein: CASTNTNTEAFF.